This T cell receptor (beta chain) derives from a study of immune characterization of retroperitoneal liposarcoma. The CDR3 spans 14 residues. Germline CDR1 DFQATT, CDR2 SNEGSKA (reference sequence). V was clipped by 3 bases and J by 4 bases; unmatched bases: 5. TCRdb reprocessed the PCR reads via MiXCR and lists one record per CDR3 protein. The table shows around 10,000 distinct CDR3 sequences, with over 45% occurring only once. Material: tumor tissue. This TCR came from a female donor with retroperitoneal liposarcoma. This rearrangement joins TRBV20-1 to TRBJ2-1; TRBD1 matches at 8 bases. CDR3 nucleotides: TGCAGTGCTAGCGGGACAGGTTATTACAATGAGCAGTTCTTC. Residues: CSASGTGYYNEQFF.